This entry lists 16 T cell receptor beta chains sequenced from one sample in a study of T cells after yellow fever vaccination. TCRdb re-derived calls from the 5' RACE reads in MiXCR, one entry per CDR3 protein. The table has just under 85,000 distinct CDR3 sequences, about 14% seen once. This specimen was CD8+ T cells not binding an NS4B(214-222) dextramer, sorted from PBMCs, taken around 3 weeks after the first yellow fever vaccination. The receptors derive from a man younger than 35 who received the YFV17D yellow fever vaccine.

The V and J genes are TRBV7-9 and TRBJ2-3; D perhaps matches TRBD1 (5 bases). Per germline, CDR1 SEHNR and CDR2 FQNEAQ (reference sequence). The CDR3 spans 15 residues. Trimming took 6 bases from V and 3 from J, leaving 16 bases between them. CDR3 in amino acids: CASSSFTQGTDTQYF. In DNA, the CDR3 is TGTGCCAGCAGTTCTTTCACGCAGGGAACAGATACGCAGTATTTT.

The chain links TRBV20-1 to TRBJ2-1; D gene ambiguous. Germline V gene lookup returns CDR1 DFQATT and CDR2 SNEGSKA (reference sequence). With 3 bases removed from V and 6 bases from J, the gap between germline ends came to 6 bases. This CDR3 has 11 residues. The CDR3 loop is CSARLGNEQFF. The CDR3 nucleotides read TGCAGTGCTAGGTTGGGCAATGAGCAGTTCTTC.

This chain uses TRBV6-2 or TRBV6-3 with TRBJ2-3; D is ambiguous. The CDR3 totals 11 residues. V was pared by 7 bases and J by 4 bases, with 6 bases between. Germline CDR1 and CDR2: MNHEY and SVGEGT. Here the CDR3 reads CASTQSDTQYF. The CDR3 nucleotides read TGTGCCAGCACCCAGTCAGATACGCAGTATTTT.

There are a few counts of this clonotype. This chain links TRBV3-1 with TRBJ2-3; D might be TRBD2 (6 bases). Trimming pared 1 base from V and 2 bases from J, leaving 10 bases between. This CDR3 contains 15 residues. Germline V lookup: CDR1 LGHDT, CDR2 YNNKEL (reference sequence). This chain's CDR3 is CASSQGTTATDTQYF. The CDR3 DNA reads as TGTGCCAGCAGCCAAGGGACTACGGCCACAGATACGCAGTATTTT.

This clonotype showed up just a few times. The J gene is TRBJ2-1, the V gene TRBV9; D possibly corresponds to TRBD1 (6 bases). The CDR3 is 16 residues long. The germline V gene has CDR1 SGDLS and CDR2 YYNGEE. The V end lost 3 bases, the J end lost 6 bases, and 19 bases lay between the germline ends. CDR3 residues: CASSARPGHQLNEQFF. The CDR3 DNA sequence: TGTGCCAGCAGCGCTCGTCCGGGACATCAACTCAATGAGCAGTTCTTC. The complete variable domain, with remaining parts taken from reference TRBV9 and TRBJ2-1, reads DSGVTQTPKHLITATGQRVTLRCSPRSGDLSVYWYQQSLDQGLQFLIQYYNGEERAKGNILERFSAQQFPDLHSELNLSSLELGDSALYFCASSARPGHQLNEQFFGPGTRLTVL.

CDR3 nucleotide sequence: TGTGCCAGCATGCCGGGTCGCTCCTACAATGAGCAGTTCTTC. Translated: CASMPGRSYNEQFF. V and J are TRBV2 and TRBJ2-1; D is uncertain. Germline CDR1 is SNHLY and CDR2 is FYNNEI. Trimming stripped 7 bases from V and 0 bases from J, with 10 bases between. This CDR3 has 14 amino acids.

This clonotype has a handful of counts. V and J are TRBV27 and TRBJ2-5; D tentatively reads TRBD1 or TRBD2 (6 bases each). Germline CDR1 is MNHEY and CDR2 is SMNVEV (reference sequence). Trimming stripped 2 bases from V and 6 bases from J, with 10 bases between. This CDR3 has 13 amino acids. The CDR3 sequence: CASSLNGGQTQYF. The CDR3 DNA reads TGTGCCAGCAGTTTAAATGGGGGGCAGACCCAGTACTTC.

The rearrangement joins TRBV4-1 to TRBJ1-5; D possibly corresponds to TRBD1 (5 bases). The length of the CDR3 is 14 residues. With 3 bases removed from V and 5 bases from J, the gap between germline ends came to 11 bases. CDR1 is MGHRA, CDR2 YSYEKL, per germline. As DNA, the CDR3 is TGCGCCAGCAGCCACCAGGGTGGCGATCAGCCCCAGCATTTT. Translated, it gives CASSHQGGDQPQHF.

This chain uses TRBV6-1 with TRBJ2-7, with D possibly matching TRBD2 (5 bases). The V gene lost 0 bases and the J gene lost 0 bases, with 9 bases spanning the gap. Germline loops: CDR1 MNHNS, CDR2 SASEGT. There are 15 residues in the CDR3. The CDR3 loop is CASSEAQGSSYEQYF. As DNA, the CDR3 is TGTGCCAGCAGTGAAGCGCAAGGGAGCTCCTACGAGCAGTACTTC.

This clonotype was found a few times. V usage is TRBV11-2 and J usage is TRBJ2-7; 7 positions agree with TRBD2. Germline V gene data show CDR1 as SGHAT and CDR2 as FQNNGV. The length of the CDR3 is 19 residues. V gave up 4 bases and J gave up 4 bases; unmatched junction bases: 22. The CDR3 coding sequence is TGTGCCAGCAGCTACCCTCCCCCTTTCCTAGCGGAGATTTCATACGAGCAGTACTTC. Translated, it gives CASSYPPPFLAEISYEQYF.

The rearrangement joins TRBV12-3 or TRBV12-4 to TRBJ1-1, with a possible D match to TRBD1 (6 bases). This CDR3 is 14 amino acids long. Trimming took off 5 bases at V and 3 bases at J, with 13 bases between the two ends. In nucleotides, the CDR3 is TGTGCCAGCAGTGGGGGCAGGGAGGACACTGAAGCTTTCTTT. Translating it yields CASSGGREDTEAFF.

This clonotype was observed a few times. The V and J genes are TRBV2 and TRBJ2-7; TRBD2 matches at 7 bases. Germline lookup yields CDR1 SNHLY and CDR2 FYNNEI. The CDR3 spans 14 residues. With 5 bases clipped from V and 3 bases from J, the junction kept 7 bases outside the gene matches. The CDR3 sequence is CASSSRDYHYEQYV. The DNA for the CDR3 is TGTGCCAGCAGTTCCCGGGACTACCACTACGAGCAGTACGTC.

In its sample, this clonotype was seen a few times. V usage is TRBV9 and J usage is TRBJ2-3, with TRBD2 identical over 7 bases. V lost 1 base, J lost 4 bases, and 6 bases stayed unmatched. This CDR3 comprises 15 residues. From germline, CDR1 is SGDLS and CDR2 YYNGEE. In nucleotides, the CDR3 is TGTGCCAGCAGCGTAAATGGCGGGGGATCAGATACGCAGTATTTT. It specifies CASSVNGGGSDTQYF.

This clonotype has just a few counts. This chain links TRBV27 with TRBJ2-3, with D possibly matching TRBD1 (5 bases). V shed 4 bases and J shed 1 base, with 15 bases lying between them. Per the germline V gene, CDR1 is MNHEY and CDR2 is SMNVEV (reference sequence). CDR3 length: 16 amino acids. As DNA, the CDR3 is TGTGCCAGCAGTTATACCTTCCGCAGGGGCACAGATACGCAGTATTTT. Its translation is CASSYTFRRGTDTQYF.

The gene calls are TRBV19 and TRBJ1-4; 7 bases fit TRBD1. Germline CDR1 reads LNHDA; CDR2 reads SQIVND (reference sequence). With V trimmed by 5 bases and J by 4 bases, 7 bases remained unmatched. The CDR3 spans 15 residues. The CDR3 nucleotides are TGTGCCAGTAGTGTACCGGGACAGCTTAATGAAAAACTGTTTTTT. It is translated as CASSVPGQLNEKLFF.

This clonotype was counted only a few times. V and J are TRBV5-1 and TRBJ2-1; D is undetermined. Trimming shortened V by 0 bases and J by 8 bases, and 18 bases separated the two germline ends. Germline V lookup: CDR1 SGHRS, CDR2 YFSETQ. CDR3 length: 16 amino acids. CDR3 loop: CASSLGVFPRSDEQFF. The CDR3 DNA sequence: TGCGCCAGCAGCTTGGGGGTATTCCCACGTTCCGATGAGCAGTTCTTC.